This T cell receptor beta chain was retrieved from a study of breast tumors, draining lymph nodes, adjacent tissues. Trimming removed 6 bases from V and 2 bases from J; junction bases left unmatched: 7. The CDR3 extends over 15 amino acids. The germline V gene has CDR1 SQVTM and CDR2 ANQGSEA. This clonotype has ten or more counts. Each CDR3 protein is one row after TCRdb ran MiXCR on the multiplex PCR reads. The sample includes 290,000 or so distinct CDR3 sequences, roughly 30% of them seen just once. Breast cancer patients provided tissue from their axillary draining lymph nodes. The origin of this receptor is a female donor with breast cancer. Some clones in this sample may be carry-over from other donors' samples. The sequencing input was axillary lymph node tissue. This chain connects TRBV29-1 to TRBJ2-2; 9 positions match TRBD2. The CDR3 region has the DNA TGCAGCGTCTCTGGACTAGCGTTTAACACCGGGGAGCTGTTTTTT. Amino acid sequence: CSVSGLAFNTGELFF.